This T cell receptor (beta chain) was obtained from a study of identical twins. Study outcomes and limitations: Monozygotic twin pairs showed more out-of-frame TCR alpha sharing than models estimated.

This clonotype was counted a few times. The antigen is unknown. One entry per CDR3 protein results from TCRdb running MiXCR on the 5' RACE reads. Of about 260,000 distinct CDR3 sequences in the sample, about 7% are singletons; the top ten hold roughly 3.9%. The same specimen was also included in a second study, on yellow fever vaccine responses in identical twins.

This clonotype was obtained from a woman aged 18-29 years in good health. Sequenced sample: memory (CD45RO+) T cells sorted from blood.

The CDR3 nucleotides read TGTGCCAGCAGCCAGAATCGGGGGTACGAGCAGTACTTC. Protein product: CASSQNRGYEQYF. This chain links TRBV6-2 or TRBV6-3 with TRBJ2-7; possible D gene TRBD2, 6 bases. Trimming stripped 6 bases from V and 4 bases from J, with 13 bases between. CDR3 length equals 13 residues. Germline V gene lookup returns CDR1 MNHEY and CDR2 SVGEGT.